This T cell receptor beta chain is from a study of OX40 agonist ivuxolimab in advanced cancers. About the study: Three patients got partial responses; one had hepatocellular carcinoma and two had cutaneous melanoma.

This clone is a singleton in its sample. Its antigen is unidentified. Prior autoimmune disease or systemic immunosuppression barred patients. The V gene end was trimmed by 5 bases and the J gene end by 4 bases; junction bases not matched to a gene: 3. The germline gives CDR1 MRHNA, CDR2 SNTAGT. This CDR3 comprises 14 residues. Study-wide results and caveats: CD8+ T cells averaged more expanded clones than CD4+. At 0.1-3.0 mg/kg, partial responders had clonal expansion among the lowest observed.

The table came from immunoSEQ multiplex PCR; TCRdb's copy has only in-frame clones and leaves some out. The sample has around 100,000 clones, roughly 93% seen once. The chain has TRBV6-4 and TRBJ2-1; TRBD2 matches at 9 bases. Material: CD4+ or CD8+ T cells sorted from blood, obtained in a trial of the OX40 agonist ivuxolimab. The origin of this receptor is an adult with an advanced solid tumor such as melanoma, head and neck, liver or kidney cancer. CDR3 coding DNA: TGTGCCAGCAGTCTCCTAGCGGGGTACAATGAGCAGTTCTTC. Translated, it gives CASSLLAGYNEQFF.